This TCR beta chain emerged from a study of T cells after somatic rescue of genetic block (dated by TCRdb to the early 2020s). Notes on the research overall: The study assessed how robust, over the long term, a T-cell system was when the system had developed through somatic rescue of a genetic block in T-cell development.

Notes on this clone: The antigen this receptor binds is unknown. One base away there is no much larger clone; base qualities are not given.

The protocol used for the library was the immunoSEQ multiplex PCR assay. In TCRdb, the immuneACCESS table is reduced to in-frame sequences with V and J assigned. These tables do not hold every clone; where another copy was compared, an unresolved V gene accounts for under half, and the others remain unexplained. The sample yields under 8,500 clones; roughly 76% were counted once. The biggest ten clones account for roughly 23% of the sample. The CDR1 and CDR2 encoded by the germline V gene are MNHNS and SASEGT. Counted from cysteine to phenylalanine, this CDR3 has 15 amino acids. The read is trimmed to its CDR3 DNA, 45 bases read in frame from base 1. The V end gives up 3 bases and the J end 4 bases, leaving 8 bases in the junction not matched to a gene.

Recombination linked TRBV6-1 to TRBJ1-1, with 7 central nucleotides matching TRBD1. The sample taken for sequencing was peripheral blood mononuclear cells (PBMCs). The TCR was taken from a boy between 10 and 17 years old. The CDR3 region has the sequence CASSDGSRGSTEAFF. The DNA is TGTGCCAGCAGTGACGGTAGCAGGGGGAGCACTGAAGCTTTCTTT.